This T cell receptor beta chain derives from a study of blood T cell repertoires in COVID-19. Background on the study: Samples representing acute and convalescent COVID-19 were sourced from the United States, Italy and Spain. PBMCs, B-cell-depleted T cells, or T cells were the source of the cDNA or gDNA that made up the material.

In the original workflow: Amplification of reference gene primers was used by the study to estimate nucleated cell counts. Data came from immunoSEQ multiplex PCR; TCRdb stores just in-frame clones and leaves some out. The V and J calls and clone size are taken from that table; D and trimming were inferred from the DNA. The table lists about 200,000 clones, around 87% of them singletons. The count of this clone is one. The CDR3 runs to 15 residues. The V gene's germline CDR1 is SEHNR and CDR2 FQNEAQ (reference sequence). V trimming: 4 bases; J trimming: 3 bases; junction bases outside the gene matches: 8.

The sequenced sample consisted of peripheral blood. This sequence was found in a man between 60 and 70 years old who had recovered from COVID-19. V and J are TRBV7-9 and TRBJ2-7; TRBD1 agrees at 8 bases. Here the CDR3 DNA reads TGTGCCAGCAGCTCTAAGACAGGGGAGGACTACGAGCAGTACTTC. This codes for CASSSKTGEDYEQYF.